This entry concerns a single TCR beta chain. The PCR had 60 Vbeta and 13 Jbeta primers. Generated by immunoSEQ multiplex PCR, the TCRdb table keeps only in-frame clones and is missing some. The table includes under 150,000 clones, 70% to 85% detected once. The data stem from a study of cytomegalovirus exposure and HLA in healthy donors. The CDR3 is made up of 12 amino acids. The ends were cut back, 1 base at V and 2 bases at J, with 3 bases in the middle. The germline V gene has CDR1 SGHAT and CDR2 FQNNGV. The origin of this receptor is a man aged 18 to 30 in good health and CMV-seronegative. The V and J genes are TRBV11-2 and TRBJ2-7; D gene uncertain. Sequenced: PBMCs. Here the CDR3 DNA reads TGTGCCAGCAGCTTAGGTACCTACGAGCAGTACTTC. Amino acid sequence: CASSLGTYEQYF.